A single T cell receptor beta chain is shown here with its context. Its antigen is unknown. Generated by immunoSEQ multiplex PCR, the TCRdb table keeps only in-frame clones and is missing some. The profile shows over 9,500 clones, less than 70% of them singletons. The patients had HPV-negative, locally advanced oral cavity squamous cell carcinoma. This record belongs to a study of neoadjuvant anti-PD-1 for oral cavity cancer. The wider study: Patients without progression got a fourth dose around day 43.

Notes on the study in general: Higher pretreatment blood Treg/Th17 ratios correlated with higher pretreatment blood and lower post-treatment tumor TCRbeta clonality.

The material was tumor tissue, obtained before nivolumab (anti-PD-1) treatment. This clonotype was sampled from a person aged 40 to 85 with oral cavity squamous cell carcinoma.

Here the CDR3 reads CASSSVQGGETQYF. The CDR3 region has the DNA TGCGCCAGCAGCTCGGTTCAGGGGGGGGAGACCCAGTACTTC. V gene TRBV5-1 combines with J gene TRBJ2-5; either TRBD1 or TRBD2 may fit D (7 bases each). Germline-derived CDR1 and CDR2 are SGHRS and YFSETQ. V dropped 3 bases and J dropped 5 bases, with 14 bases sitting between them. This CDR3 spans 14 amino acids.